A selection of T cell receptor beta chains follows, all from one sample in a study of cytomegalovirus exposure and HLA in healthy donors. Clones were sequenced by immunoSEQ multiplex PCR, and TCRdb holds only the in-frame ones, with some missing. The data show about 160,000 clones, around four fifths seen once. Sequenced input: PBMCs. The receptors stem from a man aged 18 to 30 in good health and CMV-seropositive. CDR3s include the opening cysteine and the closing phenylalanine or tryptophan. A D gene is named only where the DNA matches it firmly.

length: 13
J: TRBJ2-7
V: TRBV19
D: TRBD1
DNA: TGTGCCAGTAGCCCGGGACAGGCTTACGAGCAGTACTTC
CDR3: CASSPGQAYEQYF

length: 14
J: TRBJ2-7
V: TRBV7-2
D: -
DNA: TGTGCCAGCGCCGACCCCCGGGTCTCCTACGAGCAGTACTTC
CDR3: CASADPRVSYEQYF

length: 11
J: TRBJ2-7
V: TRBV27
D: -
DNA: TGTGCCAGCAGTGGGGGGTGGGAGCAGTACTTC
CDR3: CASSGGWEQYF

length: 17
J: TRBJ2-3
V: TRBV18
D: TRBD2
DNA: TGTGCCAGCTTGCGGGCTAGCGGGAACCCCTTCACAGATACGCAGTATTTT
CDR3: CASLRASGNPFTDTQYF

length: 15
J: TRBJ1-1
V: TRBV6-5
D: -
DNA: TGTGCCAGCACCCCGACAGGTCCCTTCAACACTGAAGCTTTCTTT
CDR3: CASTPTGPFNTEAFF

length: 13
J: TRBJ2-7
V: TRBV5-4
D: -
DNA: TGTGCCAGCAGTCGCGACTACGTCGACGAGCAGTACTTC
CDR3: CASSRDYVDEQYF

length: 13
J: TRBJ1-2
V: TRBV30
D: TRBD1
DNA: TGTGCCTGGAGAAAAACAGGGGGAAATGGCTACACCTTC
CDR3: CAWRKTGGNGYTF

length: 13
J: TRBJ1-4
V: TRBV10-3
D: -
DNA: TGTGCCATCAGTGATGGGAGGGACGAAAAACTGTTTTTT
CDR3: CAISDGRDEKLFF

length: 17
J: TRBJ2-3
V: TRBV11-3
D: TRBD2
DNA: TGTGCCAGCAGCTTGGGGACTAGCGGGAGTCGAACAGATACGCAGTATTTT
CDR3: CASSLGTSGSRTDTQYF

length: 16
J: TRBJ2-2
V: TRBV6-6
D: -
DNA: TGTGCCAGCAGGAGGGGAGAGGGAGGCGGCACCGGGGAGCTGTTTTTT
CDR3: CASRRGEGGGTGELFF